The present TCR beta chain was sequenced within a study of cytomegalovirus exposure and HLA in healthy donors listed by TCRdb under 2017. Study-level background: An earlier analysis of approximately 640 of the donors reported about 250 Gb of sequence data and 120 million or so unique TCR beta sequences from some 180 million T cells. An early release that covered approximately 600 HLA-typed donors contained around 330 gigabases of sequencing data and 70 million to 100 million unique TCR sequences. The genetic ancestry cluster associated with self-reported Caucasian donors included 81% of the roughly 380 genotyped donors. The study aimed to test whether signatures of past pathogen exposure could be identified by cataloging public T cell receptors. The study used immunosequencing to profile the T cell repertoires of under 700 subjects and linked those repertoires to cytomegalovirus serostatus. In addition to the first cohort of hundreds of subjects, a separate validation cohort of 120 different subjects was used. To predict cytomegalovirus infection status, the study brought together high-throughput TCR immunosequencing, statistical association of individual TCRs with disease status, and machine learning. To study patterns of TCR occurrence, a later analysis re-analyzed previously published TCR beta repertoires from around 700 donors and added high-resolution HLA genotyping. Rather than drawing on any new phenotypic data, the later analysis identified candidate immune exposures from TCR beta sequences and the way those sequences occurred across donors. In an earlier analysis of a few hundred of the donors, high-throughput TCR beta sequencing was used to judge whether each TCR beta V gene segment behaved as functional or pseudogenic. Donor age, sex, ethnicity and CMV serostatus were compiled together with the repertoire data. Genome-wide SNP genotypes for about three fifths of the roughly 670 donors were used in a later genetic analysis, which treated that subset as a discovery cohort. Every discovery cohort repertoire had been produced on one sequencing platform. Class I and class II HLA loci were covered by the typing at four-digit resolution. The number of typed donors differed by locus: roughly 620-630 for A, B, C, DRB1 and DQB1; 500 to 550 for DQA1; 606 for DPA1; and about 470 for DPB1. Roughly 5 DR-DQ haplotypes were handled as single units for association and clustering because linkage in the cohort was strong. Among roughly 400 genotyped donors of the cohort, an average of approximately 200,000 unique TCR beta nucleotide sequences was sequenced per donor, of which about 19% were non-productive. Results and caveats for the whole study, not just this receptor: Strong co-occurrence of HLA alleles, especially DR and DQ, made assigning TCR associations to individual alleles difficult. In an earlier analysis of approximately 590 of the donors, most TCR beta V segments were observed in productive rearrangements about 87% or about 30% of the time, broadly matching IMGT annotations. In the study, roughly 160 TCR beta chains were listed as associated with cytomegalovirus. A later analysis found that HLA-associated TCR beta chains were more clonally expanded and had lower generation probabilities than equally common non-associated chains. Compared with the approximately 700-donor mean, donors in an Asian-associated ancestry cluster had fewer N-insertions in productive TCRs, according to a later genetic analysis. A cluster of highly shared sequence variants was judged likely to be a technical artifact of the sequencing pipeline. A further reported finding was that TCR beta sequences accurately predicted the HLA-A and HLA-B alleles for most subjects in the first cohort. A later genetic analysis associated a missense DCLRE1C variant with V-gene and J-gene trimming of TCR beta chains, and an independent cohort replicated the association. In this cohort, only TCR beta chains were sequenced, and detectable features were limited by the absence of alpha or paired-chain data. In a later analysis, TCR association rates were found to vary across HLA loci, with the most associated TCRs seen for DRB1 alleles and the fewest for HLA-C alleles. Several of the top co-occurrence clusters appeared to be linked to parvovirus B19, influenza, CMV and Epstein-Barr virus, according to a later analysis. HLA typing was unavailable for some donors at each locus, so association tests used only the typed subset. In vitro tests confirmed that three of the cytomegalovirus-associated TCR beta chains recognize cytomegalovirus antigens. Presence/absence analyses assumed roughly uniform sequencing depth across donors, an assumption that may not hold. The classifier was reported to diagnose cytomegalovirus status with high specificity and sensitivity in both the original cohort and the validation cohort. CMV serostatus was the only immune exposure information available for the cohort. Across donors, most TCR sequences were observed very rarely, whereas some public TCRs were present in many individuals. Because counts were too low, about 18 rarely observed V segments, including chromosome 9 orphons, were excluded from the earlier analysis of fewer than 650 of the donors. Correlated functional status among segregating V segments might be attributable to linkage disequilibrium, but an unknown experimental factor could not be ruled out. The authors suggested that the approach could potentially be generalized to other disease states and immunological phenotypes. At a false discovery rate of 0.05, a later analysis linked approximately 18,000 TCR beta sequences to specific HLA alleles. According to a later analysis, most CMV-associated TCR beta chains appeared to be HLA-restricted, and the HLA associations seemed to be driven largely by CMV exposure.

Library construction relied on the immunoSEQ multiplex PCR assay. For the multiplex PCR, a mixture combining 60 forward primers for TCR Vbeta segments and 13 reverse primers for TCR Jbeta segments was used. The CDR3 region of rearranged TCR beta genes was amplified from genomic DNA with a multiplex PCR assay. The amplified TCR beta libraries were sequenced on the Illumina HiSeq System as 87-base-pair reads. From the authors' description of their analysis: In a later analysis, 77 million or so unique TCR beta chains were counted across the roughly 670 repertoires, and about 9.9 million of these chains were shared by at least two donors. To remove PCR and sequencing errors, raw reads were error-corrected and collapsed into unique sequences using a nearest-neighbor algorithm that merged closely related sequences. V, D and J gene segments were assigned by aligning CDR3 sequences to IMGT reference sequences. Each retained sequence needed at least a six-nucleotide match to both a V gene segment and a J gene segment. Rearrangements were classified as productive when the CDR3 lacked stop codons and remained in frame with V and J, and all other rearrangements were classified as non-productive. Following IMGT convention, CDR3 was defined as the stretch from the second conserved V-encoded cysteine to the conserved J-encoded phenylalanine. Sequences without an unambiguous match to a single V gene segment were excluded from the earlier analysis of almost 600 of the donors. An earlier analysis of several hundred of the donors called V segments functional above 56.7% productive rearrangements and segregating when the between-donor standard deviation exceeded 5%. A statistical classification framework was built to diagnose cytomegalovirus status from the catalog of TCR beta chain sequences. In a later analysis, TCR nucleotide sequences were compared against IMGT/GENE-DB human TR gene sequences so that V and J genes could be assigned. In a later analysis, CDR3 sequences and most-parsimonious VDJ recombination scenarios were assigned using the TCRdist pipeline. A later analysis defined each TCR beta chain by its CDR3 amino acid sequence plus V-gene family, and excluded reads lacking a unique V-gene family. To address suspected cross-contamination and a sequencing artifact, a later analysis removed approximately 590 highly shared, low-generation-probability nucleotide sequences. In a later analysis, a clonal expansion index for each public chain was calculated from normalized within-repertoire ranks of inferred template counts. In a later analysis, generation probabilities were computed with a VDJ recombination model fitted to out-of-frame rearrangements, and the resulting probabilities were checked against IGoR. Hypergeometric tests were used in a later analysis to score TCR-TCR, TCR-HLA and TCR-CMV co-occurrence, with a repertoire-size bias correction applied to the TCR pairs. To estimate false discovery rates, a later analysis permuted the HLA or CMV assignments 20 times. A later analysis grouped co-occurring TCRs with DBSCAN, adding TCRdist sequence similarity when clustering within HLA-allele-positive subsets. Repertoires with fewer than 30,000 or more than 120,000 public chains, plus five repertoires with anomalous nucleotide sharing, were excluded from co-occurrence clustering. TCRdb carries this immuneACCESS record with in-frame sequences only. Its versions omit some clonotypes, under half of them owing to an unresolved V gene in the studies checked, with the rest unexplained. That table supplies the V and J calls and clone size; D and trimming were determined from the DNA. A total of roughly 95,000 clones appear in this sample, 76% of them only once. The ten largest clones add up to 5% to 5.5% of the sample.

This clone has just one count. This clone's antigen is unknown. Base qualities were left out, and no much larger clone turns up one base away. The cohort was made up of 666 healthy bone marrow donors. Cohort members were all nominally healthy when sampled, although unrecorded immune exposures were likely present. The donor tested CMV seropositive and was one of the 289 seropositive cohort members. A peripheral blood sample was collected from each donor, and TCR beta sequencing was performed on peripheral blood mononuclear cells. Genomic DNA extraction from the blood cell samples was performed with the Qiagen DNeasy Blood Extraction Kit. The sequence was obtained from a man between 25 and 39 years old in good health and CMV-seropositive. The source material was PBMCs.

The CDR3 corresponds to CASTRVSNQPQHF. The DNA sequence is given as TGTGCCAGCACGCGGGTCAGCAATCAGCCCCAGCATTTT. This sequence uses TRBV6-1 and TRBJ1-5, with the identity of the D gene unclear. From its cysteine to its phenylalanine, the CDR3 spans 13 amino acids. Solely the CDR3 DNA is kept, with 39 bases framed from the first base. Between the V and J ends, shortened by 7 bases and 1 base respectively, the junction contains 8 bases. Based on the germline V gene, the CDR1 and CDR2 sequences are MNHNS and SASEGT.